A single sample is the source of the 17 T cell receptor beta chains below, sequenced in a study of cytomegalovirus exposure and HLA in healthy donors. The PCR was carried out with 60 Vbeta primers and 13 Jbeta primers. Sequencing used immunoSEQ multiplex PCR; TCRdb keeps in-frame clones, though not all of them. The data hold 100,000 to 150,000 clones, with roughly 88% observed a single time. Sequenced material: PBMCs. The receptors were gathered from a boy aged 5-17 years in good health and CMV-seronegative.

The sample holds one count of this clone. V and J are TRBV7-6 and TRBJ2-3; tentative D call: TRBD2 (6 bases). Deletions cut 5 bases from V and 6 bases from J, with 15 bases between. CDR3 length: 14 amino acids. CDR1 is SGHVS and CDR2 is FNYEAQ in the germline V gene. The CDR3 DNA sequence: TGTGCCAGCAGCCCCGCCGGAGGGAGGGATACGCAGTATTTT. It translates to CASSPAGGRDTQYF.

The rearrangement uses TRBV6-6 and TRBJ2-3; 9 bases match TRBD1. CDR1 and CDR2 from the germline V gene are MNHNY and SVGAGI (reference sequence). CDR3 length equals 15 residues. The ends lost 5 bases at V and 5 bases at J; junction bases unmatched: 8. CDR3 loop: CASSPLGQGGDTQYF. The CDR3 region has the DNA TGTGCCAGCAGTCCCCTGGGACAGGGAGGAGATACGCAGTATTTT.

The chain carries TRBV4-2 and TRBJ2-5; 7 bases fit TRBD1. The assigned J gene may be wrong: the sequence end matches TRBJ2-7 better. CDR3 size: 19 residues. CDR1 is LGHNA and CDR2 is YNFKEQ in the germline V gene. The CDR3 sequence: CASSQVKSLLAGGIYEQYF. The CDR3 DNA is TGTGCCAGCAGCCAAGTTAAGAGTTTGCTCGCAGGGGGAATATACGAGCAGTACTTC.

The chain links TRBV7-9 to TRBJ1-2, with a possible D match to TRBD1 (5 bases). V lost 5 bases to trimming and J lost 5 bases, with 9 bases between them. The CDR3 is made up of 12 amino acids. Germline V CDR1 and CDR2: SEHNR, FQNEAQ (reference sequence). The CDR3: CASSIPGYGYTF. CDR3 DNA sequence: TGTGCCAGCAGCATCCCAGGGTATGGCTACACCTTC.

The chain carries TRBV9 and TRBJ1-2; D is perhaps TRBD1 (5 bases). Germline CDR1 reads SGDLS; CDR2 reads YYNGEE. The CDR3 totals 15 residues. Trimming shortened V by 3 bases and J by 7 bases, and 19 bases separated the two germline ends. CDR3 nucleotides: TGTGCCAGCAGCGAAGGGGTGTTGACTCCGGGTGGCTACACCTTC. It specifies CASSEGVLTPGGYTF.

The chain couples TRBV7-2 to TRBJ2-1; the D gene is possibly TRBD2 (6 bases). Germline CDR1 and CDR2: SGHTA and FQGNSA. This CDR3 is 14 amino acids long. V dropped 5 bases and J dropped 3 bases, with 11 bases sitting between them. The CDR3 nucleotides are TGTGCCAGCAGCCGGGGGTCTCGCTACAATGAGCAGTTCTTC. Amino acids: CASSRGSRYNEQFF.

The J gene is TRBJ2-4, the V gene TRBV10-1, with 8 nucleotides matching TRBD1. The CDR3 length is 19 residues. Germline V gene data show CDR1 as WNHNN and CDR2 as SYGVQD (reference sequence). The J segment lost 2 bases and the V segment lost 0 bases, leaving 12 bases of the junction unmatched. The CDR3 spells CASSESRLSRGRTKNIQYF. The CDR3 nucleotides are TGCGCCAGCAGTGAGTCTAGGTTATCCAGGGGGCGAACCAAAAACATTCAGTACTTC.

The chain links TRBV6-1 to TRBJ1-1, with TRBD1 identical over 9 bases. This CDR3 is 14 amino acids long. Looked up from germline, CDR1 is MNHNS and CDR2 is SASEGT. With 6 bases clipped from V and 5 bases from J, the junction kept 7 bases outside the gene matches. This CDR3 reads CASSYRGRGTEAFF. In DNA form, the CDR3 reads TGTGCCAGCAGCTACAGGGGGCGCGGAACTGAAGCTTTCTTT.

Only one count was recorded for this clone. The CDR3 sequence: CASSLSTGEQYF. CDR3 coding DNA: TGTGCCAGCAGTTTAAGTACGGGAGAGCAGTACTTC. J is TRBJ2-7 and V is TRBV27; possibly TRBD2 for D (5 bases). V shed 2 bases and J shed 7 bases, with 9 bases lying between them. The CDR3 length is 12 residues. CDR1 is MNHEY, CDR2 SMNVEV, per germline (reference sequence).

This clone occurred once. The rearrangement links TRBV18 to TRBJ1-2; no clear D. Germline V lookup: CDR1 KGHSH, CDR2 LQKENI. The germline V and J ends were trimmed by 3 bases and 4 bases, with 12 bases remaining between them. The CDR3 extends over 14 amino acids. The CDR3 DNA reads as TGTGCCAGCTCACCCGGGGTGGGCTCCTATGGCTACACCTTC. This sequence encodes CASSPGVGSYGYTF.

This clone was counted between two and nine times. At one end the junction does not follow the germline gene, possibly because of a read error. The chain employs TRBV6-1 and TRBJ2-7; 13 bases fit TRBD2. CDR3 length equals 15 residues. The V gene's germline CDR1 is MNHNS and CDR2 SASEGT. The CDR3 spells CAISDPGTSGTEQYF. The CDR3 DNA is TGTGCCATCAGTGACCCCGGGACTAGCGGGACCGAGCAGTACTTC.

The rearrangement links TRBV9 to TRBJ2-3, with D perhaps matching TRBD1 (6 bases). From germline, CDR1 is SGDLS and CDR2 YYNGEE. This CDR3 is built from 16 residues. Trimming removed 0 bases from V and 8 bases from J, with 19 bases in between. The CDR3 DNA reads TGTGCCAGCAGCGTAGTCACAGGGCCCACCCGTGGTACGCAGTATTTT. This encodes CASSVVTGPTRGTQYF. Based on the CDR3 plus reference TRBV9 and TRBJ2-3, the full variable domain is DSGVTQTPKHLITATGQRVTLRCSPRSGDLSVYWYQQSLDQGLQFLIQYYNGEERAKGNILERFSAQQFPDLHSELNLSSLELGDSALYFCASSVVTGPTRGTQYFGPGTRLTVL.

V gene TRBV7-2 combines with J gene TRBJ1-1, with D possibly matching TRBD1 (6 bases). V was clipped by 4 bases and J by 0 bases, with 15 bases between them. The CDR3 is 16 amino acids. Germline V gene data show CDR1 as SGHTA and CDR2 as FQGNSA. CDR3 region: CASSSGHRPMNTEAFF. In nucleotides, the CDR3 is TGTGCCAGCAGCTCGGGACATCGACCCATGAACACTGAAGCTTTCTTT.

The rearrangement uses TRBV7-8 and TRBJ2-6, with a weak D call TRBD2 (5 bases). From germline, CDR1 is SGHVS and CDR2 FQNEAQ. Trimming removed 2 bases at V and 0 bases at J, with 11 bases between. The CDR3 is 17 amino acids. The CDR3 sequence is CASSLPGLLSGANVLTF. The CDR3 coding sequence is TGTGCCAGCAGCTTACCAGGACTGCTCTCTGGGGCCAACGTCCTGACTTTC.

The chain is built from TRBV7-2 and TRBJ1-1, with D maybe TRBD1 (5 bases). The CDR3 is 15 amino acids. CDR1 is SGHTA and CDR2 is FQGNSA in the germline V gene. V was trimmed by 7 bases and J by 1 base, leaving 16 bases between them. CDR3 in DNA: TGTGCCAGCAAAACAGGACGACCTGGGAACACTGAAGCTTTCTTT. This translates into CASKTGRPGNTEAFF.

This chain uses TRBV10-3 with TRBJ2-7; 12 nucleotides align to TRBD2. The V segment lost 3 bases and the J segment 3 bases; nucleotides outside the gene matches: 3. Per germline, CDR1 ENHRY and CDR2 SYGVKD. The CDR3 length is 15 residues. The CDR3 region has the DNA TGTGCCATCAGTGATGAGACTAGCGGGAGCTACGAGCAGTACTTC. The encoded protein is CAISDETSGSYEQYF.

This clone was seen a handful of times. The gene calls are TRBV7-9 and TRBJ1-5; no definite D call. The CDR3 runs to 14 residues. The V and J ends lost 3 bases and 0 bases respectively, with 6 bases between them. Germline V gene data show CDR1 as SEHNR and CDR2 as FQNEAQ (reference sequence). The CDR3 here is CASSFAGSNQPQHF. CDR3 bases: TGTGCCAGCAGCTTTGCAGGTAGCAATCAGCCCCAGCATTTT.